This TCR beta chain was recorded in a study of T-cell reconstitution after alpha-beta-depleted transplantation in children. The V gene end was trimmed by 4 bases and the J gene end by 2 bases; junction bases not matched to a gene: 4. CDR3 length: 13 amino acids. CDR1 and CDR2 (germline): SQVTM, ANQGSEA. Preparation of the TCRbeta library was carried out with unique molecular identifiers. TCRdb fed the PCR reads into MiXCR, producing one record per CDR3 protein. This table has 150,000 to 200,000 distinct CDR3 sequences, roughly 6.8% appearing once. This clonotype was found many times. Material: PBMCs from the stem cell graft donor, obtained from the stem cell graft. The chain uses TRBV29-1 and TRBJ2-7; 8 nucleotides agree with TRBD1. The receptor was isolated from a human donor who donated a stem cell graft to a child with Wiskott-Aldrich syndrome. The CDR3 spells CSVARDRTYEQYF. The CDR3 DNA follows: TGCAGCGTTGCCAGGGACAGGACCTACGAGCAGTACTTC.